The clone carrying this TCR beta chain was detected many times. What it binds is unknown. The data are from a study of T-cell reconstitution after alpha-beta-depleted transplantation in children. Unique molecular identifiers tagged the TCRbeta library. Via MiXCR, TCRdb re-called the PCR reads, giving one row per CDR3 protein. The top ten clones hold about 2.1% of a sample with around 440,000 distinct CDR3 sequences, over 9.5% of them seen once. The study's findings and limits: Surviving recipient T cells and intrathymic progenitors accounted for some patients' high TCRbeta diversity at day 60.

The germline CDR1 and CDR2 sequences are LGHNA and YSLEER. This CDR3 region has 16 residues. The V gene end was trimmed by 3 bases and the J gene end by 4 bases; junction bases not matched to a gene: 6. The clonotype was recovered from a child aged 2-15 years with inherited bone marrow failure, due to receive a stem cell transplant. V gene TRBV4-3 combines with J gene TRBJ1-6; 7 bases fit TRBD1. The starting material was PBMCs, obtained before TCRalphabeta/CD19-depleted stem cell transplant. The CDR3 loop is CASSQEPGQYNSPLHF. The CDR3 region has the DNA TGCGCCAGCAGCCAGGAACCGGGACAGTATAATTCACCCCTCCACTTT.